Listed below are T cell receptor beta chains from one sample, sequenced in a study of T cell responses to AZD1222 COVID-19 vaccine. Here immunoSEQ multiplex PCR was the method, and the copy in TCRdb shows in-frame clones only, minus some. This sample has tens of thousands of clones, with roughly 90% found just once. The material was peripheral blood, obtained on day 0 of AZD1222 vaccination. These receptor sequences come from an adult in good health. Each CDR3 is given with its conserved first and last residue. Clone size is stated in some rows and not others, as once, few, many or a class when expanded.

cdr3_aa: CAWGGTSEQYF
clone_size: NA
v_call: TRBV30
j_call: TRBJ2-7

cdr3_aa: CATSRGDGNYGYTF
clone_size: NA
v_call: TRBV15
j_call: TRBJ1-2

cdr3_aa: CASSRQGGNQPQHF
clone_size: NA
v_call: TRBV2
j_call: TRBJ1-5

cdr3_aa: CASSYSLNSGNTIYF
clone_size: NA
v_call: TRBV6-5
j_call: TRBJ1-3

cdr3_aa: CASSSSSSYNSPLHF
clone_size: NA
v_call: TRBV5-1
j_call: TRBJ1-6

cdr3_aa: CASSTLAGGRHEQFF
clone_size: NA
v_call: TRBV19
j_call: TRBJ2-1

cdr3_aa: CASSTGTGVVREQFF
clone_size: NA
v_call: TRBV7-2
j_call: TRBJ2-1

cdr3_aa: CASSSGSIATNEKLFF
clone_size: NA
v_call: TRBV5-1
j_call: TRBJ1-4

cdr3_aa: CASSTKTGGSNSPLHF
clone_size: NA
v_call: TRBV5-4
j_call: TRBJ1-6

cdr3_aa: CASSPGSTASPEKLFF
clone_size: NA
v_call: TRBV11-2
j_call: TRBJ1-4

cdr3_aa: CASSQALGLAGEDTQYF
clone_size: NA
v_call: TRBV4-2
j_call: TRBJ2-3

cdr3_aa: CASRDRGVDEKLFF
clone_size: NA
v_call: TRBV27
j_call: TRBJ1-4

cdr3_aa: CASSLFVMGGYGYTF
clone_size: NA
v_call: TRBV5-8
j_call: TRBJ1-2

cdr3_aa: CASSYLGLGNYGYTF
clone_size: NA
v_call: TRBV6-5
j_call: TRBJ1-2

cdr3_aa: CASSQGLDRVGQPQHF
clone_size: NA
v_call: TRBV3-1/TRBV3-2
j_call: TRBJ1-5

cdr3_aa: CASSSHGGQNTGELFF
clone_size: once
v_call: TRBV5-1
j_call: TRBJ2-2

cdr3_aa: CASSSTRQGYGYTF
clone_size: NA
v_call: TRBV3-1/TRBV3-2
j_call: TRBJ1-2

cdr3_aa: CASSDTNSGNTIYF
clone_size: NA
v_call: TRBV5-1
j_call: TRBJ1-3

cdr3_aa: CASSYRGLGETQYF
clone_size: once
v_call: TRBV7-7
j_call: TRBJ2-5

cdr3_aa: CASSLGFSGNTIYF
clone_size: NA
v_call: TRBV6-5
j_call: TRBJ1-3

cdr3_aa: CASSLVGTGNQPQHF
clone_size: NA
v_call: TRBV7-2
j_call: TRBJ1-5

cdr3_aa: CASSSRMNTEAFF
clone_size: NA
v_call: TRBV19
j_call: TRBJ1-1

cdr3_aa: CASSLGGYEQYF
clone_size: once
v_call: TRBV5-1
j_call: TRBJ2-7